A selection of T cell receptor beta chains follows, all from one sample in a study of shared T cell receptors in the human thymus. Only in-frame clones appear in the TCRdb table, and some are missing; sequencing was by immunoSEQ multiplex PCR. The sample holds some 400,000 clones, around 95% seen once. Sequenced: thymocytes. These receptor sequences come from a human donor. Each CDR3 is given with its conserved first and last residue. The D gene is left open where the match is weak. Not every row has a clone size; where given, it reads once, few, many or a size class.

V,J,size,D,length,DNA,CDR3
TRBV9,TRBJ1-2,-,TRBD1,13,TGTGCCAGCAGCCTCGGACAGGGCTATGGCTACACCTTC,CASSLGQGYGYTF
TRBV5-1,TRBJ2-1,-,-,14,TGCGCCAGCAGCTTCTCTGACGGGGCCAGTGAGCAGTTCTTC,CASSFSDGASEQFF
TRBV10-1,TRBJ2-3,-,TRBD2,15,TGCGCCAGCAGTGGATACGGGAGGAGCACAGATACGCAGTATTTT,CASSGYGRSTDTQYF
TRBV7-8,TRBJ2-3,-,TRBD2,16,TGTGCCAGCAGCCCCGGGACTAGCGAGAGCACAGATACGCAGTATTTT,CASSPGTSESTDTQYF
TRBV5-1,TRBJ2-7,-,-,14,TGCGCCAGCAGCTATGGGACTGCTAACTACGAGCAGTACTTC,CASSYGTANYEQYF
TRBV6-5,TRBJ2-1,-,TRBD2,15,TGTGCCAGCAGTTACCTAGCGGGAGTTAGCGGTGAGCAGTTCTTC,CASSYLAGVSGEQFF
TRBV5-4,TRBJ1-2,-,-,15,TGTGCCAGCAGCTTGGTATTAAAAACCAACTATGGCTACACCTTC,CASSLVLKTNYGYTF
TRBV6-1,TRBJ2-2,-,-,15,TGTGCCAGCAGTGAAACCCCAGGGGACACCGGGGAGCTGTTTTTT,CASSETPGDTGELFF
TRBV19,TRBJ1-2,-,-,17,TGTGCCAGTAGTATAGTCCGGCAGAGAAGTCTTAACTATGGCTACACCTTC,CASSIVRQRSLNYGYTF
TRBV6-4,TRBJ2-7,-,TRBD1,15,TGTGCCAGCAGGGAAGGGGACAGCAGCTCCTACGAGCAGTACTTC,CASREGDSSSYEQYF
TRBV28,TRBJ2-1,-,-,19,TGTGCCAGCAGTTCCGGAGTCTCGTCCCCCGGGGGCTCCTACAATGAGCAGTTCTTC,CASSSGVSSPGGSYNEQFF
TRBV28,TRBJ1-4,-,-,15,TGTGCCAGCAGCCCCCTAGGGGAGGCTAATGAAAAACTGTTTTTT,CASSPLGEANEKLFF
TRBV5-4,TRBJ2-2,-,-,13,TGTGCCAGCAGCTTTTCGAGGGCCGGGGAGCTGTTTTTT,CASSFSRAGELFF
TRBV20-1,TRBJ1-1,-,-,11,TGCACCGCACGGTGCCTCACTGAAGCTTTCTTT,CTARCLTEAFF
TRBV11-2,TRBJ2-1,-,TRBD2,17,TGTGCCAGCAGCGCCTACCCCTCAGCGGGATTCGGCAATGAGCAGTTCTTC,CASSAYPSAGFGNEQFF
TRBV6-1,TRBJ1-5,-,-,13,TGTGCCAGCAGTGAGCGCGGGAATCAGCCCCAGCATTTT,CASSERGNQPQHF
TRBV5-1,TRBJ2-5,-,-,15,TGCGCCAGCAGCTTTTCCCGGAGAACCCAAGAGACCCAGTACTTC,CASSFSRRTQETQYF
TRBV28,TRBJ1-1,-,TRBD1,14,TGTGCCAGCAGTTCCGGGACAGGGGCGGCTGAAGCTTTCTTT,CASSSGTGAAEAFF
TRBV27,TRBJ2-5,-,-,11,TGTGCCAGCCAGACTAAAGAGACCCAGTACTTC,CASQTKETQYF
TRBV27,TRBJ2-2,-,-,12,TGTGCCAGCAGTTCCGGCACCGGGGAGCTGTTTTTT,CASSSGTGELFF
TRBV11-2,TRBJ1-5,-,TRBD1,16,TGTGCCAGCAGCCAAGAGGGACAGGGGGTGAGAGGGCCCCAGCATTTT,CASSQEGQGVRGPQHF
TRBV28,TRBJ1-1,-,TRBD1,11,TGTGCCAGCAGTAAAGGGACAGTGGCTTTCTTT,CASSKGTVAFF
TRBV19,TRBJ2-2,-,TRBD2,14,TGTGCCAGTAGACTAGCGGGAGGGTCCGGGGAGCTGTTTTTT,CASRLAGGSGELFF
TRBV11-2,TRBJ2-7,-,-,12,TGTGCCAGCAGCTCCCCCAGCTACGAGCAGTACTTC,CASSSPSYEQYF
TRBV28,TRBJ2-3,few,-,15,TGTGCCAGCATGGGGCCAGGGACTGGCACAGATACGCAGTATTTT,CASMGPGTGTDTQYF
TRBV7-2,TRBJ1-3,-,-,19,TGTGCCAGCAGCTTATCGGCCACCACACTCAACGGGGTTGGAAACACCATATATTTT,CASSLSATTLNGVGNTIYF
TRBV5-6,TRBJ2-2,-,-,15,TGTGCCAGCAGCTTGAATCCCAATGGCGCCGGGGAGCTGTTTTTT,CASSLNPNGAGELFF
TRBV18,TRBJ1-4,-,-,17,TGTGCCAGCTCACCAATGGACAGCTCGCATTCGGTTGAAAAACTGTTTTTT,CASSPMDSSHSVEKLFF
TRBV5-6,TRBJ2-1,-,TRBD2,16,TGTGCCAGCAGCTGGGGGGAAGGAGGGAGGGCCAATGAGCAGTTCTTC,CASSWGEGGRANEQFF
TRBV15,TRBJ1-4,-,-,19,TGTGCCACCAGCAGAGATGATCCGACGGATGCCGCAACTAATGAAAAACTGTTTTTT,CATSRDDPTDAATNEKLFF
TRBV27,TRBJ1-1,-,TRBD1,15,TGTGCCAGCAGTTTATCGATTGGGACAGAACGAGAAGCTTTCTTT,CASSLSIGTEREAFF
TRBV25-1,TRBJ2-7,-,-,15,TGTGCCAGCAGTGAATTTGGCCAGGCCTCCTACGAGCAGTACTTC,CASSEFGQASYEQYF
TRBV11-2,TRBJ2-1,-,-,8,TGTGCCACCAGTGAAGGGTTCTTC,CATSEGFF
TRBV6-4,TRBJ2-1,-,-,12,TGTGCCAGCAGGCCAAGGCCCAATGAGCAGTTCTTC,CASRPRPNEQFF
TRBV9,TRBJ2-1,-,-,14,TGTGCCAGCAGCGTAGCTTTGATTCACAATGAGCAGTTCTTC,CASSVALIHNEQFF
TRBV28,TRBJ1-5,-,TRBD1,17,TGTGCCAGCAGTTTAGGGACAGGGAATTATAGCAATCAGCCCCAGCATTTT,CASSLGTGNYSNQPQHF
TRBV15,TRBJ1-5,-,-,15,TGTGCCACCAGCAGAGAGAGGGCGCGCAATCAGCCCCAGCATTTT,CATSRERARNQPQHF
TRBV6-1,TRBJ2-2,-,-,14,TGTGCCAGCAGTGGGCGGGGATACACCGGGGAGCTGTTTTTT,CASSGRGYTGELFF
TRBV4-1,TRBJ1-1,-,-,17,TGCGCCAGCAGCCTCAACCCACAGGGAAGGGAGAACACTGAAGCTTTCTTT,CASSLNPQGRENTEAFF
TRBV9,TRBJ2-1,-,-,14,TGTGCCAGCAGCGTGTGGAGCTCCTACAATGAGCAGTTCTTC,CASSVWSSYNEQFF
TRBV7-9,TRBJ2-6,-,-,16,TGTGCCAGCAGTACCTACAGGACCTCTGGGGCCAACGTCCTGACTTTC,CASSTYRTSGANVLTF
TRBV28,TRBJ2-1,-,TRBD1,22,TGTGCCAGCAGTTTATGCGGTCGTCGACAGGGCCCTATACTTTGTTCCTACAATGAGCAGTTCTTC,CASSLCGRRQGPILCSYNEQFF
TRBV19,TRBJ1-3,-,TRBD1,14,TGTGCCAGTACCCAGGGGGCGCTCGGAAACACCATATATTTT,CASTQGALGNTIYF
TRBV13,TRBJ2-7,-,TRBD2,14,TGTGCCAGCAGCTTAATATTAGCGGGAACCGAGCAGTACTTC,CASSLILAGTEQYF
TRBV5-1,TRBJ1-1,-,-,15,TGCGCCAGCAGCTTGGTTGGACGGCCCGTCACTGAAGCTTTCTTT,CASSLVGRPVTEAFF
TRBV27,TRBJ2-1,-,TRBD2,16,TGTGCCAGCCGAAAGGGAGCGGGAGGGTGGAACAATGAGCAGTTCTTC,CASRKGAGGWNNEQFF
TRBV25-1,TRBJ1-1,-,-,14,TGTGCCAGCAGTGTTTCCACTGGTATGGTTGAAGCTTTCTTT,CASSVSTGMVEAFF
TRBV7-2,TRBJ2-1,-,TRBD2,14,TGTGCCAGCAGGCGACTAGCGGGAGACAATGAGCAGTTCTTC,CASRRLAGDNEQFF